This entry describes one T cell receptor beta chain. In the authors' workflow: Nucleated cell number was recorded as an estimate derived from reference gene primer amplification. Some clones are missing from TCRdb's copy, which holds only in-frame ones; the method was immunoSEQ multiplex PCR. For V, J and clone size, that table is used; D and trimming come from the DNA. The sample comprises some 200,000 clones, approximately 85% of which are singletons, and about 2.5% rests with the top ten. The CDR3 length is 15 residues. V was trimmed by 6 bases and J by 2 bases, leaving 17 bases between them. CDR1 is SGHTA, CDR2 FQGTGA, per germline. The data are from a study of blood T cell repertoires in COVID-19. The overall study: The samples span acute and convalescent COVID-19 from the United States, Italy and Spain. T cells, B-cell-depleted T cells, or PBMCs provided the cDNA or gDNA that served as material.

Patients at the Seattle site were enrolled during active infection and followed longitudinally. This rearrangement joins TRBV7-3 to TRBJ2-7; weak D call: TRBD2 (7 bases). The sequencing input was peripheral blood. The TCR comes from a woman aged 65 to 85 with COVID-19, enrolled during active disease. CDR3 nucleotides: TGTGCCAGCAGTTTTCACGGCGGGGGCCCCTACGAGCAGTACTTC. Protein sequence: CASSFHGGGPYEQYF.